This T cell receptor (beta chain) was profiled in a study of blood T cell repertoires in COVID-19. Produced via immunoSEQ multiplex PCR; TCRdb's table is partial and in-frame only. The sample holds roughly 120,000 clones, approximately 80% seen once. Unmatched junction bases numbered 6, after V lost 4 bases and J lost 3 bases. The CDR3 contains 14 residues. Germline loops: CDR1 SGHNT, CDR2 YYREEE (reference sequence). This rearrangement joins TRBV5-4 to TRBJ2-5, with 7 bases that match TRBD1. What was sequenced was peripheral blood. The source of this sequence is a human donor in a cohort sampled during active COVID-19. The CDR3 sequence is CASSPRDSEETQYF. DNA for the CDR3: TGTGCCAGCAGCCCCCGGGACAGCGAAGAGACCCAGTACTTC.